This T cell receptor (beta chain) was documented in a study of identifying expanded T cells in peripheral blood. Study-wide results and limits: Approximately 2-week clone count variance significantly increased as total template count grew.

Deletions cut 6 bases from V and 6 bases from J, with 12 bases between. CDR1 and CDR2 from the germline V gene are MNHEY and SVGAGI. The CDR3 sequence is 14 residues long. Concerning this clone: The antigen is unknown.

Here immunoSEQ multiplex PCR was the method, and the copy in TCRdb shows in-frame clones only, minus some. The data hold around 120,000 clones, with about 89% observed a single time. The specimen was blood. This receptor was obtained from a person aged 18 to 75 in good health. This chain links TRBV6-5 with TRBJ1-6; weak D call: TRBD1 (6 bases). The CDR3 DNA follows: TGTGCCAGCAGAAACAGGGACTCTAATTCACCCCTCCACTTT. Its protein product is CASRNRDSNSPLHF.